Listed here are 20 T cell receptor beta chains from one sample, sequenced in a study of T cells in Graves' hyperthyroidism and ophthalmopathy. Amplification yielded TCR beta CDR3 regions, with RNA transcripts as the source. RT-PCR in the first round (using the HTBI primer set) targeted the TCR CDR3. One entry per CDR3 protein results from TCRdb running MiXCR on the multiplex PCR reads. The sample consists of under 450,000 distinct CDR3 sequences, approximately 13% of them appearing once. Sequencing was done on a sample of blood. Receptors originate from a man aged 30-40 years with Graves' hyperthyroidism that later progressed to Graves' ophthalmopathy.

The sample holds a few counts of this clonotype. This chain uses TRBV5-4 with TRBJ2-2, with D perhaps matching TRBD2 (7 bases). The length of the CDR3 is 17 residues. V was pared by 2 bases and J by 1 base, with 15 bases between. Germline CDR1 is SGHNT and CDR2 is YYREEE (reference sequence). The CDR3 DNA sequence: TGTGCCAGCAGCTTTTTGGGCGGGGGCGTGAACACCGGGGAGCTGTTTTTT. Translating it yields CASSFLGGGVNTGELFF.

This clonotype showed up many times. This chain joins TRBV6-1 and TRBJ2-7; TRBD1 agrees at 7 bases. Germline V gives CDR1 MNHNS, CDR2 SASEGT. The CDR3 contains 15 residues. The V segment lost 5 bases and the J segment 2 bases; nucleotides outside the gene matches: 9. The CDR3 spells CASSFGRQGTYEQYF. For the CDR3, the DNA is TGTGCCAGCAGTTTTGGTAGACAGGGAACCTACGAGCAGTACTTC.

This clonotype has ten or more counts. The chain carries TRBV18 and TRBJ1-6; tentative D call: TRBD1 (6 bases). The CDR3 spans 13 residues. The germline V gene encodes CDR1 KGHSH and CDR2 LQKENI. V was clipped by 7 bases and J by 10 bases, with 14 bases between them. The CDR3 DNA sequence: TGTGCCAGCTTGACGGACAGACAGTCACCCCTCCACTTT. Translated, it gives CASLTDRQSPLHF.

This clonotype has a count of ten or more. The chain uses TRBV2 and TRBJ1-3; tentatively, D is TRBD1 (6 bases). V lost 1 base and J 2 bases, leaving 15 bases between the germline ends. The germline V gene has CDR1 SNHLY and CDR2 FYNNEI. This CDR3 region has 17 residues. CDR3 DNA sequence: TGTGCCAGCAGTGAAGATGTCGGGGGGCGGGCTGGAAACACCATATATTTT. Translated, it gives CASSEDVGGRAGNTIYF.

At least ten counts were recorded for this clonotype. The J gene is TRBJ1-5, the V gene TRBV12-3 or TRBV12-4; TRBD1 matches 7 bases. Trimming took 5 bases from V and 2 from J; bases not matched to a gene: 12. This CDR3 is built from 17 residues. The DNA for the CDR3 is TGTGCCAGCAGTCACCTCAGGGGGGGTTTCGGCAATCAGCCCCAGCATTTT. This codes for CASSHLRGGFGNQPQHF.

The rearrangement links TRBV5-1 to TRBJ1-1, with D possibly TRBD1 on 5 matching bases. This CDR3 is 16 amino acids long. Germline V gene sequence: CDR1 SGHRS, CDR2 YFSETQ. V shed 5 bases and J shed 0 bases, with 17 bases lying between them. CDR3 sequence reads: CASRAASPRVNTEAFF. The DNA of the CDR3 is TGCGCCAGCAGGGCGGCCAGCCCCAGGGTGAACACTGAAGCTTTCTTT.

Regarding this clonotype: Given a much more abundant clone one base away, this may be a read error. The chain employs TRBV5-1 and TRBJ1-5, with TRBD1 as a possible D gene (6 bases). CDR1 is SGHRS, CDR2 YFSETQ, per germline. The CDR3 runs to 15 residues. The CDR3 DNA reads as TGCGCCAGCGGCTTGATGGCGGGGGCGAATCAGCCCCAGCATTTT. Residues: CASGLMAGANQPQHF.

This clonotype was recorded a few times. V gene TRBV5-6 combines with J gene TRBJ2-3; D is unclear. CDR3 size: 15 residues. CDR1 SGHDT and CDR2 YYEEEE come from the germline V gene. V lost 0 bases to trimming and J lost 2 bases, with 10 bases between them. The CDR3 reads CASSLDWNPTDTQYF. CDR3 DNA: TGTGCCAGCAGCTTGGATTGGAACCCCACAGATACGCAGTATTTT.

This clonotype appeared many times. The rearrangement links TRBV3-1 to TRBJ2-1; no reliable D call. The CDR3 loop spans 14 amino acids. The germline V gene has CDR1 LGHDT and CDR2 YNNKEL (reference sequence). The V end lost 1 base, the J end lost 4 bases, and 8 bases lay between the germline ends. The CDR3 reads CASSQVGSYNEQFF. In DNA, the CDR3 is TGTGCCAGCAGCCAAGTAGGCTCATACAATGAGCAGTTCTTC.

In its sample, this clonotype was seen a few times. A much larger clone lies one base from this, so it may be a read error. The V call is TRBV11-2, the J call TRBJ1-2; D gene ambiguous. Germline CDR1 reads SGHAT; CDR2 reads FQNNGV. This CDR3 spans 11 amino acids. The CDR3 sequence: CTSSSYEGYTF. The CDR3 region has the DNA TGTACCAGCAGCTCTTATGAGGGCTACACCTTC.

This clonotype showed up many times. The chain joins TRBV18 to TRBJ2-1; 7 bases fit TRBD1. V lost 6 bases, J lost 4 bases, and 6 bases stayed unmatched. Germline loops: CDR1 KGHSH, CDR2 LQKENI. The CDR3 totals 14 residues. The CDR3 loop is CASSPDRAYNEQFF. For the CDR3, the DNA is TGTGCCAGCTCGCCCGACAGGGCGTACAATGAGCAGTTCTTC.

This clonotype has ten or more counts. The chain links TRBV30 to TRBJ2-7; D possibly uses TRBD1 or TRBD2 (6 bases each). This CDR3 spans 13 amino acids. The V and J ends lost 0 bases and 2 bases respectively, with 8 bases between them. Germline V gene sequence: CDR1 GTSNPN, CDR2 SVGIG (reference sequence). CDR3 sequence (DNA): TGTGCCTGGAGTGTCGGGGGCCCCTACGAGCAGTACTTC. Amino acid sequence: CAWSVGGPYEQYF.

The genes are TRBV6-1 and TRBJ2-2, with 9 positions matching TRBD2. The CDR3 length is 16 residues. From germline, CDR1 is MNHNS and CDR2 SASEGT. V lost 3 bases to trimming and J lost 5 bases; unmatched junction nucleotides: 7. The chain's CDR3 is CASSDQRGARTGELFF. The CDR3 bases are TGTGCCAGCAGTGACCAGCGGGGGGCGAGGACCGGGGAGCTGTTTTTT.

The table lists this clonotype with many counts. The J gene is TRBJ2-1, the V gene TRBV6-2 or TRBV6-3; 8 bases are a match to TRBD1. Germline V gene sequence: CDR1 MNHEY, CDR2 SVGEGT. The CDR3 extends over 13 amino acids. V gave up 6 bases and J gave up 9 bases; unmatched junction bases: 7. The CDR3 DNA reads as TGTGCCAGCAGGGACAGGGTAGTGGTTGAGCAGTTCTTC. The encoded protein is CASRDRVVVEQFF.

Many counts were recorded for this clonotype. The genes are TRBV10-2 and TRBJ2-7; 8 bases match TRBD1. The CDR3 contains 13 residues. Germline CDR1 reads WSHSY; CDR2 reads SAAADI. Trimming took 5 bases from V and 6 from J; bases not matched to a gene: 6. CDR3 region: CASSRSGGGEQYF. The CDR3 bases are TGCGCCAGCAGTAGGTCAGGGGGCGGCGAGCAGTACTTC.

The table lists this clonotype with a few counts. The rearrangement joins TRBV18 to TRBJ1-2, with D hard to call. The CDR3 spans 17 residues. Germline V lookup: CDR1 KGHSH, CDR2 LQKENI. The V end lost 3 bases, the J end lost 4 bases, and 21 bases lay between the germline ends. The CDR3 here is CASSPSVTPAPGYGYTF. CDR3 nucleotide sequence: TGTGCCAGCTCACCGAGCGTGACACCGGCACCAGGCTATGGCTACACCTTC. Supplemented by reference TRBV18 and TRBJ1-2, the full variable domain reads NAGVMQNPRHLVRRRGQEARLRCSPMKGHSHVYWYRQLPEEGLKFMVYLQKENIIDESGMPKERFSAEFPKEGPSILRIQQVVRGDSAAYFCASSPSVTPAPGYGYTFGSGTRLTVV.

This clonotype was detected ten times or more. This chain connects TRBV11-2 to TRBJ1-6; D unresolved. Germline CDR1 SGHAT, CDR2 FQNNGV. The CDR3 runs to 13 residues. Trimming took 3 bases from V and 7 from J, leaving 7 bases between them. The chain's CDR3 is CASSFGTNSPLHF. The DNA for the CDR3 is TGTGCCAGCAGCTTTGGCACGAATTCACCCCTCCACTTT.

The chain links TRBV15 to TRBJ1-5; the match to TRBD1 covers 8 bases. V was pared by 5 bases and J by 1 base, with 4 bases of the junction left unmatched. The CDR3 consists of 15 residues. Germline-derived CDR1 and CDR2 are LNHNV and YYDKDF (reference sequence). The CDR3 nucleotides are TGTGCCACCAGCCGGACAGGGTTGAGCAATCAGCCCCAGCATTTT. Translation gives CATSRTGLSNQPQHF.

Note on this clonotype: A clone one base away is much larger, so this may be a read error. The rearrangement uses TRBV18 and TRBJ1-1; a weak D match, TRBD1 (6 bases). This CDR3 has 13 residues. Germline V gene lookup returns CDR1 KGHSH and CDR2 LQKENI. The CDR3 spells CASLPSRQDEAFF. In DNA form, the CDR3 reads TGTGCCAGCTTACCAAGCCGACAGGATGAAGCTTTCTTT. Full variable domain (rest looked up from reference TRBV18 and TRBJ1-1): NAGVMQNPRHLVRRRGQEARLRCSPMKGHSHVYWYRQLPEEGLKFMVYLQKENIIDESGMPKERFSAEFPKEGPSILRIQQVVRGDSAAYFCASLPSRQDEAFFGQGTRLTVV.

This clonotype was recorded a few times. This chain connects TRBV6-5 to TRBJ1-1; no clear D. Per the germline V gene, CDR1 is MNHEY and CDR2 is SVGAGI. The ends were cut back, 0 bases at V and 8 bases at J, with 13 bases in the middle. CDR3 size: 14 residues. CDR3 nucleotides: TGTGCCAGCAGTTACTCGTGGGCTTTCGAGGAAGCTTTCTTT. Amino acid sequence: CASSYSWAFEEAFF.